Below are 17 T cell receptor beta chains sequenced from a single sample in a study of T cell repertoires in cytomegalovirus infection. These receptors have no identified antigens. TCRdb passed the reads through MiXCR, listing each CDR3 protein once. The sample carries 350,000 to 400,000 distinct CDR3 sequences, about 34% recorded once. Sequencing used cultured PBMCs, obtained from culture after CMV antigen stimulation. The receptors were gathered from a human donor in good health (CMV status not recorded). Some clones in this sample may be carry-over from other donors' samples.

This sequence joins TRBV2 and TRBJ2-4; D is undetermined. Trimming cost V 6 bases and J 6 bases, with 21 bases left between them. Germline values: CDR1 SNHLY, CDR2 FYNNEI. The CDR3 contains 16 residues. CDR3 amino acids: CASSPPTGQDRNIQYF. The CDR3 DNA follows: TGTGCCAGCAGCCCCCCGACCGGGCAGGATAGAAACATTCAGTACTTC.

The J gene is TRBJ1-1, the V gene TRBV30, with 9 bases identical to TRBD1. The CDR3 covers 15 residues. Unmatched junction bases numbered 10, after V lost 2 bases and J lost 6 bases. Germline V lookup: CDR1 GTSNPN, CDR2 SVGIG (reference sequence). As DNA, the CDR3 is TGTGCCTGGAGTAGAATGACAGGGGGGGTTGCTGAAGCTTTCTTT. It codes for CAWSRMTGGVAEAFF.

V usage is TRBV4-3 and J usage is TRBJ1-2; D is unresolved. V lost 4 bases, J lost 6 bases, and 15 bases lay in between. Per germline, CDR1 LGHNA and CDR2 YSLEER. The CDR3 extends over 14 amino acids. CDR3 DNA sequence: TGCGCCAGCAGCCCCCTAGGAGACGGCGATGGCTACACCTTC. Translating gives CASSPLGDGDGYTF.

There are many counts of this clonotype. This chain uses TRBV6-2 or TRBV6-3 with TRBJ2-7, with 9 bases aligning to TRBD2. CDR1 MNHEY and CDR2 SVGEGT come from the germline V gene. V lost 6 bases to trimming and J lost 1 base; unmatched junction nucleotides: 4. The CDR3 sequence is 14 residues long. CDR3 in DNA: TGTGCCAGCAGAAATAGCGGGAGTTCCTACGAGCAGTACTTC. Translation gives CASRNSGSSYEQYF.

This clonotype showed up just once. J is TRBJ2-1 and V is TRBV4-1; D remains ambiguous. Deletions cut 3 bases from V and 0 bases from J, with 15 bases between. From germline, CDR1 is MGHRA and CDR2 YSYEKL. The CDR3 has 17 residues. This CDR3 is CASSQESPHSSYNEQFF. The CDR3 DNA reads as TGCGCCAGCAGCCAGGAGTCGCCGCATAGCTCCTACAATGAGCAGTTCTTC.

The CDR3 coding sequence is TGTGCCAGCAGTTATACTAGCGGGCCCAACAATGAGCAGTTCTTC. It is translated as CASSYTSGPNNEQFF. The chain is built from TRBV6-5 and TRBJ2-1; 9 bases line up with TRBD2. The germline gives CDR1 MNHEY, CDR2 SVGAGI. J gave up 5 bases and V 3 bases, and 5 bases lay outside the gene matches. The CDR3 extends over 15 amino acids.

The CDR3 sequence is CSVHDSATNEKLFF. CDR3 in DNA: TGCAGCGTGCATGACAGTGCAACTAATGAAAAACTGTTTTTT. The genes are TRBV29-1 and TRBJ1-4; TRBD1 might be the D (5 bases). The germline gives CDR1 SQVTM, CDR2 ANQGSEA. V was clipped by 6 bases and J by 0 bases, with 11 bases between them. The length of the CDR3 is 14 residues.

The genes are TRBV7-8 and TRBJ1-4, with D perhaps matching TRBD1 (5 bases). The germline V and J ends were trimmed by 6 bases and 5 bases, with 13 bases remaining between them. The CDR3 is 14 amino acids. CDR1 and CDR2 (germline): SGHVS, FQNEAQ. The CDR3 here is CASRPRQGNEKLFF. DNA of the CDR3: TGTGCCAGCAGACCTAGGCAGGGAAATGAAAAACTGTTTTTT.

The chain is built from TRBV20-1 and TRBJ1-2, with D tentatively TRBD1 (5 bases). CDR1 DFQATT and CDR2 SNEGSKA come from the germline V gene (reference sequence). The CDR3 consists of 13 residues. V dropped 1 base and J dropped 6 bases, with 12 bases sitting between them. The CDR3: CSARVGGANGYTF. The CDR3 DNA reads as TGCAGTGCTAGAGTCGGCGGGGCTAATGGCTACACCTTC.

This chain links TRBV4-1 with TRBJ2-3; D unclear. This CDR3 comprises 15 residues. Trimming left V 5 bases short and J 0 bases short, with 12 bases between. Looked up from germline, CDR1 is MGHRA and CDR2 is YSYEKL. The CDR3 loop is CASSSGPGSTDTQYF. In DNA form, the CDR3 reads TGCGCCAGCAGCTCTGGACCCGGTAGCACAGATACGCAGTATTTT.

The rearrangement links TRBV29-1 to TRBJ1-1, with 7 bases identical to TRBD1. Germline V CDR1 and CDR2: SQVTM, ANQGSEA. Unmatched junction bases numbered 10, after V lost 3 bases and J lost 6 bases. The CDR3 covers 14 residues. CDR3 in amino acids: CSVEVGRGISEAFF. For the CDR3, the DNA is TGCAGCGTTGAGGTGGGCAGGGGGATTTCTGAAGCTTTCTTT.

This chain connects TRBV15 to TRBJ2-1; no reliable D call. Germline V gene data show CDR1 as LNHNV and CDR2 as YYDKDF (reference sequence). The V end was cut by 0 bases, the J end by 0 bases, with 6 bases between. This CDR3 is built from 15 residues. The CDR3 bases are TGTGCCACCAGCAGAGAGTCTAACTCCTACAATGAGCAGTTCTTC. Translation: CATSRESNSYNEQFF.

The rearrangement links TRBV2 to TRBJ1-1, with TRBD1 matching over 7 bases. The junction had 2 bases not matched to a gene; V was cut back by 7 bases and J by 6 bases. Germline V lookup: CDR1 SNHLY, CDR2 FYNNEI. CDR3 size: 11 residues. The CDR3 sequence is CASIDRAEAFF. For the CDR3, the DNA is TGTGCCAGCATTGACAGGGCTGAAGCTTTCTTT.

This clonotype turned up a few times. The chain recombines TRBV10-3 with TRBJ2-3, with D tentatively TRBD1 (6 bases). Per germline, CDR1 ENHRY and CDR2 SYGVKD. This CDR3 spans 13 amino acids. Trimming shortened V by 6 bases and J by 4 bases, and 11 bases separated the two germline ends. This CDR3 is CAIRSQGADTQYF. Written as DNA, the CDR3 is TGTGCCATCAGATCACAGGGAGCAGATACGCAGTATTTT.

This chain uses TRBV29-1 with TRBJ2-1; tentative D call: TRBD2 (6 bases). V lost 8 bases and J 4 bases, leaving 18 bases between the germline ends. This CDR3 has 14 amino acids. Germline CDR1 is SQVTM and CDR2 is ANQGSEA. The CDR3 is CSQLRASVYNEQFF. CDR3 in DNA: TGCAGCCAATTAAGGGCTAGCGTTTACAATGAGCAGTTCTTC.

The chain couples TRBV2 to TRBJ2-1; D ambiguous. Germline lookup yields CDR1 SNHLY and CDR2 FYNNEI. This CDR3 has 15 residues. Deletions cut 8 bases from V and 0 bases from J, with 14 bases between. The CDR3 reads CASGGPLSSYNEQFF. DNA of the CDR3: TGTGCCAGCGGCGGACCCCTCAGCTCCTACAATGAGCAGTTCTTC.

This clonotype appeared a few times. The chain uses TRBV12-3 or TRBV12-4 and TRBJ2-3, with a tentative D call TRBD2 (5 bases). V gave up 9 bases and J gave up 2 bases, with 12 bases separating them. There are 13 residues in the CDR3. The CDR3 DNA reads TGTGCCAGTTCAACGGGGTTCACAGATACGCAGTATTTT. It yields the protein CASSTGFTDTQYF.